Presented here are 19 T cell receptor beta chains from one specimen sequenced in a study of shared T cell receptors in the human thymus. Some clones are missing from TCRdb's copy, which holds only in-frame ones; the method was immunoSEQ multiplex PCR. The sample lists roughly 550,000 clones, approximately 78% occurring once. This sample was also put to use in a study of human thymus T cells.

Sequenced: thymocytes. The receptors here all came from a boy under three years old with a congenital heart defect.

The V and J genes are TRBV6-5 and TRBJ2-7, with 7 nucleotides matching TRBD2. The germline CDR1 and CDR2 sequences are MNHEY and SVGAGI. The CDR3 sequence is 15 residues long. V lost 6 bases to trimming and J lost 0 bases; unmatched junction nucleotides: 8. The CDR3 sequence is CASSRTRVSSYEQYF. The CDR3 DNA reads TGTGCCAGCAGCAGGACTAGGGTTAGCTCCTACGAGCAGTACTTC.

The chain couples TRBV5-1 to TRBJ1-1, with unresolved D. The ends were cut back, 4 bases at V and 1 base at J, with 8 bases in the middle. The germline V gene encodes CDR1 SGHRS and CDR2 YFSETQ. The CDR3 runs to 13 residues. In DNA, the CDR3 is TGCGCCAGCAGCCCCGACAAGAACACTGAAGCTTTCTTT. It translates to CASSPDKNTEAFF.

The chain has TRBV4-3 and TRBJ1-5, with D perhaps TRBD1 (5 bases). The CDR3 is 16 amino acids. Germline V lookup: CDR1 LGHNA, CDR2 YSLEER. Trimming took 0 bases from V and 2 from J, leaving 11 bases between them. CDR3 DNA sequence: TGCGCCAGCAGCCAAGATCGGCAGGGCGGCAATCAGCCCCAGCATTTT. This gives the protein CASSQDRQGGNQPQHF.

V is TRBV4-1 and J is TRBJ1-1; no clear D gene. V was clipped by 0 bases and J by 1 base, with 15 bases between them. Germline V gene data show CDR1 as MGHRA and CDR2 as YSYEKL. The CDR3 totals 17 residues. The CDR3 coding sequence is TGCGCCAGCAGCCAAGAAGCGGCCCGCAGCAGGAACACTGAAGCTTTCTTT. It encodes CASSQEAARSRNTEAFF.

The chain joins TRBV19 to TRBJ2-2; no clear D gene. Germline CDR1 and CDR2: LNHDA and SQIVND (reference sequence). V lost 6 bases and J lost 0, with 11 bases in between. This CDR3 contains 15 residues. The CDR3 protein is CASRKFLANTGELFF. The DNA of the CDR3 is TGTGCCAGTAGAAAGTTTCTAGCGAACACCGGGGAGCTGTTTTTT.

The chain links TRBV15 to TRBJ2-7; 16 nucleotides agree with TRBD2. Trimming cost V 5 bases and J 6 bases; bases outside gene matches: 13. CDR1 LNHNV and CDR2 YYDKDF come from the germline V gene (reference sequence). This CDR3 is built from 18 residues. DNA of the CDR3: TGTGCCACCAGCTGCGGGGGACTAGCGGGAGGGCATGACCTCGAGCAGTACTTC. Translating it yields CATSCGGLAGGHDLEQYF.

The rearrangement joins TRBV7-3 to TRBJ1-1; no definite D call. CDR1 SGHTA and CDR2 FQGTGA come from the germline V gene. V dropped 1 base and J dropped 1 base, with 7 bases sitting between them. CDR3 length equals 14 residues. CDR3 amino acids: CASSLMPGNTEAFF. As DNA, the CDR3 is TGTGCCAGCAGCTTAATGCCAGGGAACACTGAAGCTTTCTTT.

This chain uses TRBV27 with TRBJ1-1, with 7 bases that match TRBD1. The CDR3 runs to 14 residues. V dropped 7 bases and J dropped 7; count of bases not matched to a gene: 12. Germline CDR1 reads MNHEY; CDR2 reads SMNVEV (reference sequence). CDR3 nucleotides: TGTGCCAGCACGTCCCGCGACAGGGCGGTTGAAGCTTTCTTT. It translates to CASTSRDRAVEAFF.

The chain combines TRBV4-3 with TRBJ2-1; 9 positions match TRBD2. The V gene end was trimmed by 3 bases and the J gene end by 4 bases; junction bases not matched to a gene: 13. CDR1 is LGHNA and CDR2 is YSLEER in the germline V gene. The CDR3 extends over 18 amino acids. CDR3 amino acids: CASSQLTFSGSKYNEQFF. The CDR3 DNA is TGCGCCAGCAGCCAGCTTACCTTTAGCGGGAGTAAGTACAATGAGCAGTTCTTC.

This CDR3 reads CASSQDRSGGSYNEQFF. The DNA for the CDR3 is TGCGCCAGCAGCCAAGATAGGAGCGGGGGGTCCTACAATGAGCAGTTCTTC. The chain links TRBV4-3 to TRBJ2-1; 9 positions match TRBD2. The junction had 4 bases not matched to a gene; V was cut back by 0 bases and J by 1 base. Germline loops: CDR1 LGHNA, CDR2 YSLEER. The CDR3 covers 17 residues.

The rearrangement joins TRBV15 to TRBJ1-4; no reliable D call. The V and J ends lost 3 bases and 6 bases respectively, with 26 bases between them. Germline-derived CDR1 and CDR2 are LNHNV and YYDKDF (reference sequence). The CDR3 extends over 19 amino acids. The CDR3 reads CATSRGNTAERELDEKLFF. The CDR3 coding sequence is TGTGCCACCAGCAGGGGAAACACGGCAGAACGGGAGTTGGATGAAAAACTGTTTTTT.

This chain joins TRBV9 and TRBJ2-3, with 13 bases that match TRBD2. Germline V gives CDR1 SGDLS, CDR2 YYNGEE. The CDR3 has 16 residues. V trimming: 4 bases; J trimming: 3 bases; junction bases outside the gene matches: 5. This CDR3 is CASSPRTSGGTDTQYF. DNA for the CDR3: TGTGCCAGCAGCCCTCGGACTAGCGGGGGAACAGATACGCAGTATTTT. The full variable domain, in which reference TRBV9 and TRBJ2-3 provide the parts outside the CDR3, is DSGVTQTPKHLITATGQRVTLRCSPRSGDLSVYWYQQSLDQGLQFLIQYYNGEERAKGNILERFSAQQFPDLHSELNLSSLELGDSALYFCASSPRTSGGTDTQYFGPGTRLTVL.

This clone has just one count. The chain carries TRBV13 and TRBJ2-4, with 10 bases that match TRBD2. Germline V gene data show CDR1 as PRHDT and CDR2 as FYEKMQ (reference sequence). The CDR3 length is 19 residues. Trimming took 5 bases from V and 2 from J; bases not matched to a gene: 15. The CDR3 here is CASSTPGRLAGVSKNIQYF. CDR3 DNA: TGTGCCAGCAGCACCCCGGGCCGCCTAGCGGGAGTGTCCAAAAACATTCAGTACTTC. Full variable domain (missing parts from reference TRBV13 and TRBJ2-4): AAGVIQSPRHLIKEKRETATLKCYPIPRHDTVYWYQQGPGQDPQFLISFYEKMQSDKGSIPDRFSAQQFSDYHSELNMSSLELGDSALYFCASSTPGRLAGVSKNIQYFGAGTRLSVL.

V usage is TRBV18 and J usage is TRBJ1-1; no clear D gene. This CDR3 contains 14 residues. The germline CDR1 and CDR2 sequences are KGHSH and LQKENI. Trimming cost V 4 bases and J 1 base, with 10 bases left between them. For the CDR3, the DNA is TGTGCCAGCTCACGGGTGAGACAGAACACTGAAGCTTTCTTT. Encoded protein: CASSRVRQNTEAFF. The full variable domain, with the rest looked up from reference TRBV18 and TRBJ1-1, is NAGVMQNPRHLVRRRGQEARLRCSPMKGHSHVYWYRQLPEEGLKFMVYLQKENIIDESGMPKERFSAEFPKEGPSILRIQQVVRGDSAAYFCASSRVRQNTEAFFGQGTRLTVV.

J is TRBJ2-7 and V is TRBV7-3, with a possible D match to TRBD1 (6 bases). V was trimmed by 5 bases and J by 1 base, leaving 18 bases between them. The CDR3 consists of 16 residues. Germline-derived CDR1 and CDR2 are SGHTA and FQGTGA. The CDR3 loop reads CASSGRQVLISYEQYF. CDR3 nucleotides: TGTGCCAGCAGCGGAAGACAGGTCCTGATTTCCTACGAGCAGTACTTC.

This clone has only a few counts. The chain has TRBV5-1 and TRBJ2-3, with D unresolved. With 4 bases removed from V and 0 bases from J, the gap between germline ends came to 3 bases. CDR1 is SGHRS, CDR2 YFSETQ, per germline. CDR3 length: 12 residues. The CDR3 protein is CASSRSTDTQYF. The CDR3 DNA is TGCGCCAGCAGCCGTAGCACAGATACGCAGTATTTT.

The chain links TRBV28 to TRBJ1-1; D perhaps matches TRBD1 (5 bases). Trimming removed 6 bases at V and 1 base at J, with 6 bases between. The CDR3 has 12 residues. Per the germline V gene, CDR1 is MDHEN and CDR2 is SYDVKM. CDR3 protein: CASRDRNTEAFF. CDR3 nucleotide sequence: TGTGCCAGCAGAGACAGGAACACTGAAGCTTTCTTT. The whole variable domain, remainder taken from reference TRBV28 and TRBJ1-1, is DVKVTQSSRYLVKRTGEKVFLECVQDMDHENMFWYRQDPGLGLRLIYFSYDVKMKEKGDIPEGYSVSREKKERFSLILESASTNQTSMYLCASRDRNTEAFFGQGTRLTVV.

The V gene is TRBV2, the J gene TRBJ1-2, with D unresolved. This CDR3 is built from 13 residues. Germline V gives CDR1 SNHLY, CDR2 FYNNEI. CDR3 protein: CAISGSANYGYTF. The CDR3 bases are TGTGCGATATCGGGGAGTGCTAACTATGGCTACACCTTC.

The chain is built from TRBV7-2 and TRBJ2-7; possible D gene TRBD2, 6 bases. The CDR3 runs 15 residues. V was shortened by 0 bases and J by 2 bases, with 11 bases between the two germline ends. Germline CDR1 reads SGHTA; CDR2 reads FQGNSA. The CDR3 sequence: CASSLARGTAYEQYF. The CDR3 DNA reads as TGTGCCAGCAGCTTAGCACGCGGGACTGCCTACGAGCAGTACTTC.